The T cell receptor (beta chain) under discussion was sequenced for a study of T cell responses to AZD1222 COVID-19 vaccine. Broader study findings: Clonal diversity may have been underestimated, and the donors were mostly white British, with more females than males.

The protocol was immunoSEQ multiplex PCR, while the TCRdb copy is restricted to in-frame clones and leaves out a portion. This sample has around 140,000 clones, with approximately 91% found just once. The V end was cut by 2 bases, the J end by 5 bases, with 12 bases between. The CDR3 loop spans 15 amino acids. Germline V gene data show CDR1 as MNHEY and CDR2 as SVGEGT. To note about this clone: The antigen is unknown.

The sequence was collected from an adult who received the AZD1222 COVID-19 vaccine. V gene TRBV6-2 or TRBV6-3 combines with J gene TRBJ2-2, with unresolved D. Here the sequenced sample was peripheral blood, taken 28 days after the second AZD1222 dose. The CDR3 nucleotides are TGTGCCAGCAGTTACCGCAAGTGGGGAACCGGGGAGCTGTTTTTT. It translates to CASSYRKWGTGELFF.